These 32 T cell receptor beta chains came from one sample sequenced in a study of post-analysis software for immune sequencing data. Study-level findings and limits: Patients used five TRBV segments, including TRBV5-6, TRBV5-1 and TRBV20-1, more often than controls.

For these TCRs, the target antigens are not known. Prepared libraries of TCR beta cDNA carried unique molecular identifiers. TCRdb fed the PCR reads into MiXCR, producing one record per CDR3 protein. The repertoire includes hundreds of thousands of distinct CDR3 sequences, less than 35% of them detected once, and more than 0.45% sits in the top ten. The sequenced sample consisted of blood. The receptors were sampled from a girl aged 10 to 17 with multiple sclerosis.

The chain joins TRBV6-2 or TRBV6-3 to TRBJ1-5; D is perhaps TRBD1 (5 bases). V gave up 4 bases and J gave up 3 bases, with 10 bases separating them. This CDR3 comprises 14 residues. Germline CDR1 is MNHEY and CDR2 is SVGEGT. CDR3 coding DNA: TGTGCCAGCAGTTGGGGACTTGACAATCAGCCCCAGCATTTT. It yields the protein CASSWGLDNQPQHF.

J is TRBJ1-6 and V is TRBV6-1; no clear D. The CDR3 runs 18 residues. CDR1 and CDR2 (germline): MNHNS, SASEGT. The ends were cut back, 5 bases at V and 5 bases at J, with 22 bases in the middle. CDR3 amino acids: CASSRNGVRLKNNSPLHF. In DNA, the CDR3 is TGTGCCAGCAGTCGCAACGGGGTCCGACTTAAAAATAATTCACCCCTCCACTTT.

This clonotype turned up a few times. As DNA, the CDR3 is TGTGCAAGCGTAGGGACAGTCCAAGTAGCCCAGTACTTC. This gives the protein CASVGTVQVAQYF. This sequence joins TRBV28 and TRBJ2-5; 7 nucleotides line up with TRBD1. There are 13 residues in the CDR3. Per germline, CDR1 MDHEN and CDR2 SYDVKM.

The chain couples TRBV27 to TRBJ1-2, with D possibly being TRBD1 (5 bases). V lost 4 bases to trimming and J lost 0 bases, with 12 bases between them. The CDR3 runs 15 residues. Germline V gene sequence: CDR1 MNHEY, CDR2 SMNVEV (reference sequence). In nucleotides, the CDR3 is TGTGCCAGCAGTTCCGACAGCTCTTCTAACTATGGCTACACCTTC. Protein: CASSSDSSSNYGYTF.

The chain uses TRBV2 and TRBJ1-2, with TRBD1 matching over 7 bases. Germline-derived CDR1 and CDR2 are SNHLY and FYNNEI. J lost 6 bases, V lost 6 bases, and 10 bases had no gene match. This CDR3 spans 14 amino acids. The CDR3 is CASRRQGLGDGYTF. The CDR3 nucleotides read TGTGCCAGCAGGCGACAGGGATTAGGGGATGGCTACACCTTC.

This clonotype was counted at least ten times. The chain carries TRBV7-2 and TRBJ1-4, with D maybe TRBD1 (5 bases). Between the trimmed V and J ends, which lost 2 bases and 8 bases, there was a span of 9 bases. This CDR3 is 13 amino acids long. The germline V gene encodes CDR1 SGHTA and CDR2 FQGNSA. The CDR3 coding sequence is TGTGCCAGCAGCTTACAGGGAAACGAAAAACTGTTTTTT. Its translation is CASSLQGNEKLFF.

The gene calls are TRBV20-1 and TRBJ1-5, with 11 bases that match TRBD1. Germline trimming cut 5 bases from V and 7 bases from J; bases unmatched to any gene: 10. Germline-derived CDR1 and CDR2 are DFQATT and SNEGSKA (reference sequence). The CDR3 totals 15 residues. The CDR3 reads CSAVSWDRGNQPQHF. DNA of the CDR3: TGCAGTGCTGTCTCTTGGGACAGGGGGAACCAGCCCCAGCATTTT.

This clonotype was recorded only once. This rearrangement joins TRBV28 to TRBJ2-4; 7 nucleotides line up with TRBD1. Germline assignment: CDR1 MDHEN and CDR2 SYDVKM. The CDR3 covers 16 residues. J was trimmed by 13 bases and V by 5 bases; bases with no gene match: 20. The CDR3 sequence: CASSPLIGGSYNEQYF. In DNA, the CDR3 is TGTGCCAGCAGTCCCCTTATAGGGGGCTCCTACAATGAGCAGTACTTC.

This clonotype was seen more than once but under ten times. The genes are TRBV29-1 and TRBJ2-1, with 8 nucleotides matching TRBD2. Trimming removed 6 bases from V and 10 bases from J; junction bases left unmatched: 5. The CDR3 loop spans 11 amino acids. Germline CDR1 is SQVTM and CDR2 is ANQGSEA. The CDR3 bases are TGCAGCGTACGGGGGGGCGGGGAGCAGTTCTTC. It yields the protein CSVRGGGEQFF.

This clonotype was counted ten times or more. The rearrangement joins TRBV20-1 to TRBJ2-3; 9 nucleotides agree with TRBD1. V was clipped by 5 bases and J by 10 bases; unmatched bases: 16. Germline assignment: CDR1 DFQATT and CDR2 SNEGSKA (reference sequence). The length of the CDR3 is 15 residues. As DNA, the CDR3 is TGCAGTGCTGGACAGGGGCGAGGGGACTCCGTTCCGCAGTATTTT. Translating it yields CSAGQGRGDSVPQYF.

This rearrangement joins TRBV7-2 to TRBJ2-2; D is undetermined. CDR3 length: 17 amino acids. V shed 0 bases and J shed 4 bases, with 15 bases lying between them. Per the germline V gene, CDR1 is SGHTA and CDR2 is FQGNSA. This CDR3 reads CASSLASDRRTTGELFF. CDR3 in DNA: TGTGCCAGCAGCTTAGCGTCGGACCGAAGGACCACCGGGGAGCTGTTTTTT. The full variable domain, its missing parts supplied by reference TRBV7-2 and TRBJ2-2, is GAGVSQSPSNKVTEKGKDVELRCDPISGHTALYWYRQSLGQGLEFLIYFQGNSAPDKSGLPSDRFSAERTGGSVSTLTIQRTQQEDSAVYLCASSLASDRRTTGELFFGEGSRLTVL.

This clonotype was recorded at least ten times. The V and J genes are TRBV3-1 and TRBJ2-1; 8 bases agree with TRBD2. V shed 8 bases, J shed 2 bases, and the junction held 11 bases outside the gene matches. Germline lookup yields CDR1 LGHDT and CDR2 YNNKEL (reference sequence). The CDR3 sequence is 16 residues long. CDR3 protein: CASGLVSGGTYNEQFF. CDR3 DNA sequence: TGTGCCAGCGGCCTTGTCTCGGGAGGGACCTACAATGAGCAGTTCTTC.

The chain links TRBV5-1 to TRBJ2-1; no clear D. The CDR3 sequence is 13 residues long. The V end was cut by 5 bases, the J end by 8 bases, with 14 bases between. Per the germline V gene, CDR1 is SGHRS and CDR2 is YFSETQ. CDR3 nucleotides: TGCGCCAGCAGTTCACGACCTATGGATGAGCAGTTCTTC. It specifies CASSSRPMDEQFF.

This clonotype was seen more than once but under ten times. The chain carries TRBV7-2 and TRBJ2-1; possibly TRBD2 for D (7 bases). CDR1 and CDR2 from the germline V gene are SGHTA and FQGNSA. Trimming removed 5 bases at V and 7 bases at J, with 24 bases between. There are 17 residues in the CDR3. CDR3 loop: CASSTHRGGGPGNEQFF. As DNA, the CDR3 is TGTGCCAGCAGCACCCACAGAGGGGGAGGGCCGGGTAATGAGCAGTTCTTC. The full variable domain, with the rest looked up from reference TRBV7-2 and TRBJ2-1, is GAGVSQSPSNKVTEKGKDVELRCDPISGHTALYWYRQSLGQGLEFLIYFQGNSAPDKSGLPSDRFSAERTGGSVSTLTIQRTQQEDSAVYLCASSTHRGGGPGNEQFFGPGTRLTVL.

V is TRBV20-1 and J is TRBJ2-4; D ambiguous. The length of the CDR3 is 14 residues. Germline assignment: CDR1 DFQATT and CDR2 SNEGSKA (reference sequence). Trimming cost V 3 bases and J 3 bases, with 12 bases left between them. The CDR3: CSASETPGKNIQYF. CDR3 in DNA: TGCAGTGCTAGTGAAACCCCGGGCAAAAACATTCAGTACTTC.

This clonotype was observed a few times. CDR3 loop: CASSQGVAGFTEAFF. In DNA form, the CDR3 reads TGCGCCAGCAGCCAAGGGGTTGCGGGATTCACCGAAGCTTTCTTT. V usage is TRBV4-1 and J usage is TRBJ1-1; D is uncertain. Between the trimmed V and J ends, which lost 1 base and 8 bases, there was a span of 17 bases. The CDR3 covers 15 residues. Germline V gives CDR1 MGHRA, CDR2 YSYEKL.

This clonotype turned up a few times. The rearrangement links TRBV7-8 to TRBJ2-7, with D uncertain. From germline, CDR1 is SGHVS and CDR2 FQNEAQ. Trimming took 5 bases from V and 2 from J, leaving 13 bases between them. The CDR3 runs to 14 residues. CDR3 in amino acids: CASSQRRQAYEQYF. The DNA for the CDR3 is TGTGCCAGCAGCCAAAGGCGACAAGCCTACGAGCAGTACTTC.

This clonotype came up a few times. One junction end does not reproduce the germline sequence, and a read error may be involved. This chain connects TRBV3-1 to TRBJ2-1; 13 bases are shared with TRBD2. The germline CDR1 and CDR2 sequences are LGHDT and YNNKEL (reference sequence). This CDR3 is 16 amino acids long. CDR3 region: CASSLDGTSGANKQFF. CDR3 nucleotides: TGTGCCAGCAGCCTGGATGGGACTAGCGGGGCCAATAAGCAGTTCTTC.

The sample holds many counts of this clonotype. The rearrangement uses TRBV20-1 and TRBJ2-7; D is possibly TRBD2 (6 bases). The CDR3 extends over 12 amino acids. From germline, CDR1 is DFQATT and CDR2 SNEGSKA (reference sequence). V was clipped by 3 bases and J by 3 bases, with 9 bases between them. The CDR3 region is CSASGTGYEQYF. As DNA, the CDR3 is TGCAGTGCTAGCGGGACTGGCTACGAGCAGTACTTC.

This clonotype was detected ten times or more. The V call is TRBV7-9, the J call TRBJ1-2; the match to TRBD1 covers 10 bases. V lost 0 bases and J lost 1; bases outside the gene matches: 2. This CDR3 comprises 16 residues. Germline lookup yields CDR1 SEHNR and CDR2 FQNEAQ (reference sequence). For the CDR3, the DNA is TGTGCCAGCAGCTTAGCCGGGACAGGGGATAACTATGGCTACACCTTC. Encoded protein: CASSLAGTGDNYGYTF.

The chain couples TRBV7-8 to TRBJ1-5; D unclear. This CDR3 has 17 amino acids. Per germline, CDR1 SGHVS and CDR2 FQNEAQ. With 1 base removed from V and 9 bases from J, the gap between germline ends came to 22 bases. As DNA, the CDR3 is TGTGCCAGCAGCTTAGGGGGTTTAGGCGGCCAAGGTCGGCCCCAGCATTTT. Amino acids: CASSLGGLGGQGRPQHF.

The chain has TRBV7-9 and TRBJ2-7; 9 bases agree with TRBD1. CDR3 length: 14 amino acids. V lost 5 bases and J lost 4; bases outside the gene matches: 6. Germline-derived CDR1 and CDR2 are SEHNR and FQNEAQ (reference sequence). CDR3 DNA sequence: TGTGCCAGCAGCCGGGACAGGGTTCGTTACGAGCAGTACTTC. Amino acids: CASSRDRVRYEQYF.

This clonotype was found a few times. The chain carries TRBV29-1 and TRBJ2-3; D unclear. CDR1 is SQVTM and CDR2 is ANQGSEA in the germline V gene. This CDR3 region has 14 residues. V dropped 4 bases and J dropped 1 base, with 12 bases sitting between them. The DNA for the CDR3 is TGCAGCGTTGCCTCCGCGCAGGGCACAGATACGCAGTATTTT. Translation gives CSVASAQGTDTQYF.

This clonotype was observed at least ten times. The rearrangement links TRBV28 to TRBJ1-5; weak D call: TRBD1 (5 bases). Trimming pared 5 bases from V and 5 bases from J, leaving 7 bases between. The length of the CDR3 is 12 residues. Germline-derived CDR1 and CDR2 are MDHEN and SYDVKM. CDR3 sequence reads: CASSLTDQPQHF. The CDR3 region has the DNA TGTGCCAGCAGTCTGACAGATCAGCCCCAGCATTTT.

This chain uses TRBV29-1 with TRBJ1-1; 9 bases fit TRBD1. Per the germline V gene, CDR1 is SQVTM and CDR2 is ANQGSEA. This CDR3 contains 15 residues. J gave up 3 bases and V 5 bases, and 10 bases lay outside the gene matches. CDR3 region: CSVTRTGVWDTEAFF. CDR3 bases: TGCAGCGTTACCCGGACAGGGGTTTGGGACACTGAAGCTTTCTTT.

This clonotype was recorded many times. This chain joins TRBV7-2 and TRBJ2-7; D is possibly TRBD1 (5 bases). CDR1 is SGHTA and CDR2 is FQGNSA in the germline V gene. Trimming cost V 5 bases and J 2 bases, with 25 bases left between them. The length of the CDR3 is 18 residues. CDR3 sequence reads: CASSPRQIGGGPPYEQYF. Written as DNA, the CDR3 is TGTGCCAGCAGCCCACGACAGATCGGCGGCGGTCCCCCCTACGAGCAGTACTTC.

The rearrangement links TRBV2 to TRBJ2-1; D not resolved. Germline values: CDR1 SNHLY, CDR2 FYNNEI. CDR3 size: 14 residues. V lost 10 bases to trimming and J lost 0 bases, with 13 bases between them. The CDR3: CANRDRSSYNEQFF. CDR3 sequence (DNA): TGTGCCAACAGAGACCGGAGCTCCTACAATGAGCAGTTCTTC.

The chain joins TRBV4-3 to TRBJ1-1, with D unclear. The CDR3 sequence is 15 residues long. Germline values: CDR1 LGHNA, CDR2 YSLEER. V lost 1 base and J lost 1, with 10 bases in between. In DNA form, the CDR3 reads TGCGCCAGCAGCCAAGGAGATAGGAAGAACACTGAAGCTTTCTTT. It encodes CASSQGDRKNTEAFF.

The V gene is TRBV7-2, the J gene TRBJ2-7; 10 nucleotides line up with TRBD2. Looked up from germline, CDR1 is SGHTA and CDR2 is FQGNSA. This CDR3 has 15 amino acids. V gave up 5 bases and J gave up 1 base; unmatched junction bases: 5. CDR3 residues: CASSPLAGVSYEQYF. CDR3 bases: TGTGCCAGCAGCCCTCTAGCGGGAGTATCCTACGAGCAGTACTTC.

In its sample, this clonotype was seen once. Germline and junction disagree at one end, which may indicate a read error. V is TRBV11-2 and J is TRBJ2-1; D remains unclear. The CDR3 consists of 15 residues. Germline V gene data show CDR1 as SGHAT and CDR2 as FQNNGV. CDR3 in DNA: TGTGCCAGCAGCTATAGAGAAGTGGGATGGGATGAGCGGTTCTTC. Translating gives CASSYREVGWDERFF. Complete variable domain (other parts from reference TRBV11-2 and TRBJ2-1): EAGVAQSPRYKIIEKRQSVAFWCNPISGHATLYWYQQILGQGPKLLIQFQNNGVVDDSQLPKDRFSAERLKGVDSTLKIQPAKLEDSAVYLCASSYREVGWDERFFGPGTRLTVL.

The gene calls are TRBV7-9 and TRBJ2-7; D is perhaps TRBD1 or TRBD2 (5 bases each). The V and J ends lost 5 bases and 4 bases respectively, with 21 bases between them. Per germline, CDR1 SEHNR and CDR2 FQNEAQ (reference sequence). This CDR3 has 16 amino acids. CDR3 DNA: TGTGCCAGCAGCCCCCGCCAAGGGGACGGAGCTTACGAGCAGTACTTC. It yields the protein CASSPRQGDGAYEQYF.

This chain links TRBV10-3 with TRBJ2-5; D possibly corresponds to TRBD1 (6 bases). This CDR3 has 15 residues. Germline V CDR1 and CDR2: ENHRY, SYGVKD. Trimming stripped 0 bases from V and 5 bases from J, with 13 bases between. The CDR3 region is CAISESGQSGETQYF. CDR3 in DNA: TGTGCCATCAGTGAGTCTGGACAGTCGGGGGAGACCCAGTACTTC.